The text below deals with one TCR beta chain. The antigen remains unidentified. The CDR3 runs to 15 residues. Germline CDR1 reads DFQATT; CDR2 reads SNEGSKA (reference sequence). V dropped 6 bases and J dropped 2; count of bases not matched to a gene: 9. This record belongs to a study of response to subunit inactivated influenza vaccine. Whole-study findings and limits: Authors suggested each seasonal flu vaccination may recruit only limited numbers of new T cells.

TCRdb ran MiXCR on the RT-PCR reads and lists one entry per CDR3 protein. Among approximately 500,000 distinct CDR3 sequences listed, less than 15% were seen once. The material sequenced was PBMCs from blood, taken roughly 13 days after vaccination. The chain uses TRBV20-1 and TRBJ2-3, with 9 nucleotides matching TRBD2. The sequence derives from a man aged 45-65 years who received an inactivated influenza vaccine. CDR3 sequence reads: CSACRLAVLTDTQYF. The CDR3, as DNA: TGCAGTGCATGTCGACTAGCGGTCCTCACAGATACGCAGTATTTT.